Detailed here is one TCR beta chain. The antigen remains unidentified. V dropped 3 bases and J dropped 3 bases, with 5 bases sitting between them. The CDR3 is made up of 13 amino acids. These data belong to a study of regulatory T cells in long-lasting Graves disease. In building TCR beta libraries, iRepertoire HTBI primers were used together with Arm-PCR of CDR3 regions. TCRdb passed the multiplex PCR reads through MiXCR, listing each CDR3 protein once. This table holds approximately 350,000 distinct CDR3 sequences, 20% to 25% found once. Specified time point: persistent/refractory GD, antithyroid drugs over 5 years with positive TRAb. PBMC RNA served as the TCR library source. It was an endocrinology department in Xi'an, China, that provided the patients. Study-level points and caveats: It was in persistent disease that TRBV28, TRBJ1-2 and TRBJ2-5 were favored. Peripheral blood, not thyroid tissue, was the sole material studied. TCR diversity was lower in persistent Graves' patients (versus newly diagnosed ones).

The chain has TRBV12-3 or TRBV12-4 and TRBJ2-2; D uncertain. The source material was peripheral blood mononuclear cells (PBMCs), sampled when the disease was refractory, from a patient treated with antithyroid drugs. The receptor was derived from a woman between 35 and 50 years old with Graves disease. Written as DNA, the CDR3 is TGTGCCAGCAGTTTCTCATACACCGGGGAGCTGTTTTTT. Amino acids: CASSFSYTGELFF.